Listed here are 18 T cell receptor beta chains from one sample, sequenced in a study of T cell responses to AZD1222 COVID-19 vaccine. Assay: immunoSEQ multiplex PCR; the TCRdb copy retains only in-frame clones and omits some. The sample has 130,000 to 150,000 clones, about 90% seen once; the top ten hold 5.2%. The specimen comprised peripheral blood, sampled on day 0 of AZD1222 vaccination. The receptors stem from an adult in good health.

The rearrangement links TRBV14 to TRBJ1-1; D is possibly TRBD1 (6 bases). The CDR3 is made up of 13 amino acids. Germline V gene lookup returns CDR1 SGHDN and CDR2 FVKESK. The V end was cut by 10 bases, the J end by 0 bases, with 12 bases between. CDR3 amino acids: CATGQFMNTEAFF. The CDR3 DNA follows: TGTGCCACCGGACAGTTTATGAACACTGAAGCTTTCTTT.

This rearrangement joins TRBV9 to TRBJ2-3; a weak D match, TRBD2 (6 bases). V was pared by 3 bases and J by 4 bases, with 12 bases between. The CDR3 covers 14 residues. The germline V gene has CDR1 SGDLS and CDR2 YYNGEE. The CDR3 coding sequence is TGTGCCAGCAGCGGCAGACTAGGACCAGATACGCAGTATTTT. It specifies CASSGRLGPDTQYF.

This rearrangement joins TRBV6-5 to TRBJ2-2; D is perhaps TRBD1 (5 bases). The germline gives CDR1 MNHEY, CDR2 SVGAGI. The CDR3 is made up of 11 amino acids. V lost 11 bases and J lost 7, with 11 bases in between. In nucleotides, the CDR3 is TGTGCCCAGCAGGGTGGCGGGGAGCTGTTTTTT. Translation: CAQQGGGELFF.

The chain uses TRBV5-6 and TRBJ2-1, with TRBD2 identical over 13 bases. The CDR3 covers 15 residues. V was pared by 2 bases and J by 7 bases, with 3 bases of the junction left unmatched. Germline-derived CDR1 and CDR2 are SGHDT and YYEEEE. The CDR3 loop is CASSFGTSGINEQFF. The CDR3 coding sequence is TGTGCCAGCAGCTTTGGGACTAGCGGGATTAATGAGCAGTTCTTC.

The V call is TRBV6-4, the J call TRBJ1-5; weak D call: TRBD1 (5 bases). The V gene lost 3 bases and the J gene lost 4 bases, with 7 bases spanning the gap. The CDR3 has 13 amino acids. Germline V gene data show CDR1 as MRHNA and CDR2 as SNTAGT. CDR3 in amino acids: CASSETANQPQHF. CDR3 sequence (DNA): TGTGCCAGCAGTGAGACAGCTAATCAGCCCCAGCATTTT.

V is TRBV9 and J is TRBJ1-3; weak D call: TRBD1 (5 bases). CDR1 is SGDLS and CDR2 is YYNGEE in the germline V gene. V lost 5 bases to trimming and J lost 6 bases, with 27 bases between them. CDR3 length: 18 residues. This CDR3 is CASRSYGGFQLYKNTIYF. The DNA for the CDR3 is TGTGCCAGCAGATCTTATGGGGGTTTCCAACTATATAAAAACACCATATATTTT.

This CDR3 reads CASSQGRGQYF. CDR3 DNA: TGTGCCAGCAGCCAAGGGAGGGGGCAGTATTTT. V usage is TRBV7-9 and J usage is TRBJ2-3; 7 positions match TRBD2. CDR1 and CDR2 (germline): SEHNR, FQNEAQ (reference sequence). The V and J ends lost 5 bases and 11 bases, in that order; junction bases with no gene match: 4. This CDR3 is 11 amino acids long.

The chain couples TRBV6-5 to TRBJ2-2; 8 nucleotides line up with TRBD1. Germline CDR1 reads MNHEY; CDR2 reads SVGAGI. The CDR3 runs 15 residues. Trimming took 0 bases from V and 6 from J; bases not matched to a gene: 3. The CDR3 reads CASSYSQQGAGELFF. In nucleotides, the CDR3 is TGTGCCAGCAGTTACTCTCAACAGGGGGCCGGGGAGCTGTTTTTT.

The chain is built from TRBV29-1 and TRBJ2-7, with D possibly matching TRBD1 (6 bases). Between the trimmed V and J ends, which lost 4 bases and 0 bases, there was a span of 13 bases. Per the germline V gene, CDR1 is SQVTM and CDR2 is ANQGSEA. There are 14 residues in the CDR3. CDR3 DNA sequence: TGCAGCGTTGTTGGCAGGGGAACCTCCTACGAGCAGTACTTC. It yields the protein CSVVGRGTSYEQYF.

The CDR3 DNA reads as TGTGCCAGCAGCGTAGTGGCCCGAACGGCGGCCAACGTCCTGACTTTC. This encodes CASSVVARTAANVLTF. The V gene is TRBV9, the J gene TRBJ2-6; no definite D call. V lost 0 bases and J 6 bases, leaving 13 bases between the germline ends. The V gene's germline CDR1 is SGDLS and CDR2 YYNGEE. This CDR3 spans 16 amino acids.

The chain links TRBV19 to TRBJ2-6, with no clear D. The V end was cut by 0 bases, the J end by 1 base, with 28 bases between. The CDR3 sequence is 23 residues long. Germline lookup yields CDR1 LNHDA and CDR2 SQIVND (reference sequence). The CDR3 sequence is CASSIDGWAQDPLGFSGANVLTF. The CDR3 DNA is TGTGCCAGTAGTATAGACGGTTGGGCCCAGGACCCCCTAGGTTTTTCTGGGGCCAACGTCCTGACTTTC.

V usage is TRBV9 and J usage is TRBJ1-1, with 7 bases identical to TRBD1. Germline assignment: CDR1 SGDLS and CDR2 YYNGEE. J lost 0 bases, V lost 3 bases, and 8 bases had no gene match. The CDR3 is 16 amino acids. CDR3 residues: CASSANLGGMNTEAFF. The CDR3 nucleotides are TGTGCCAGCAGCGCAAACCTAGGGGGCATGAACACTGAAGCTTTCTTT.

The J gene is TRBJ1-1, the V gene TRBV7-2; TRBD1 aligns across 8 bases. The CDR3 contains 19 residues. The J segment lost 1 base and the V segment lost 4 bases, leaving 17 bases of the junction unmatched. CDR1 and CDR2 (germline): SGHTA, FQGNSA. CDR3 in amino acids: CASSSRGRGVEKRNTEAFF. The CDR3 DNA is TGTGCCAGCAGCTCCAGGGGGCGCGGGGTGGAAAAGCGGAACACTGAAGCTTTCTTT.

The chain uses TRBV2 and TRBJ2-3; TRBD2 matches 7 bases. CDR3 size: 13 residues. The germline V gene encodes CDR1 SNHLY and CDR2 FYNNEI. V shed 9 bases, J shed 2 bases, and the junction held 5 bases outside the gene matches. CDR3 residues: CASTSVATDTQYF. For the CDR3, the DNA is TGTGCCAGTACTAGCGTTGCCACAGATACGCAGTATTTT.

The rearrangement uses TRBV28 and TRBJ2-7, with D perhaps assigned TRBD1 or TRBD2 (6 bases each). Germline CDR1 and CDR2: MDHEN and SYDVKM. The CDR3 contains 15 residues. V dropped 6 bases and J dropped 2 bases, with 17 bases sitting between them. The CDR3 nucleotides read TGTGCCAGCAGGGGGGGCGGGTTCGTTGCCTACGAGCAGTACTTC. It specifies CASRGGGFVAYEQYF. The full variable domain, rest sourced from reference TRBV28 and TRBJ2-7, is DVKVTQSSRYLVKRTGEKVFLECVQDMDHENMFWYRQDPGLGLRLIYFSYDVKMKEKGDIPEGYSVSREKKERFSLILESASTNQTSMYLCASRGGGFVAYEQYFGPGTRLTVT.

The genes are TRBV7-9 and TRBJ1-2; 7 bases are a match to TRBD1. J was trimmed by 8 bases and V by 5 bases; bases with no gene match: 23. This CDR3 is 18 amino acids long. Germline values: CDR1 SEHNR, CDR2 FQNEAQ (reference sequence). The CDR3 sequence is CASSPRASNDRVEEGYTF. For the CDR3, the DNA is TGTGCCAGCAGCCCAAGGGCCTCGAACGACAGGGTTGAGGAGGGCTACACCTTC.

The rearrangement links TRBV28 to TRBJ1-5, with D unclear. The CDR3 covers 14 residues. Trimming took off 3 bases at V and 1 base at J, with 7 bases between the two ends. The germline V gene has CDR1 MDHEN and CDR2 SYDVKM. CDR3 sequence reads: CASSFVGSNQPQHF. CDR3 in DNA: TGTGCCAGCAGTTTTGTGGGAAGCAATCAGCCCCAGCATTTT. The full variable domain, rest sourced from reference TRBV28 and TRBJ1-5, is DVKVTQSSRYLVKRTGEKVFLECVQDMDHENMFWYRQDPGLGLRLIYFSYDVKMKEKGDIPEGYSVSREKKERFSLILESASTNQTSMYLCASSFVGSNQPQHFGDGTRLSIL.

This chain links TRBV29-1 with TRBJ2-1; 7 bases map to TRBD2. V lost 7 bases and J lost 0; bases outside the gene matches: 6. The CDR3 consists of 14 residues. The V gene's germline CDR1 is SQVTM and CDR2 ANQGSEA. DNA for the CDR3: TGCAGCGCATATGTAGCGGGCTCCTACAATGAGCAGTTCTTC. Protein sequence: CSAYVAGSYNEQFF.